This TCR beta chain was identified in a study of cytomegalovirus exposure and HLA in healthy donors. On this clone: Its antigen is currently unknown.

A multiplex PCR was run with 60 Vbeta primers and 13 Jbeta primers. The assay was immunoSEQ multiplex PCR, and TCRdb's table has in-frame clones only and misses some. Among 150,000 or so clones listed, over 70% were seen once. The CDR3 is 15 residues long. The germline CDR1 and CDR2 sequences are SGHTA and FQGNSA. V dropped 1 base and J dropped 2; count of bases not matched to a gene: 5. Study-level findings and limits: A missense DCLRE1C variant was associated with V- and J-gene trimming of TCR beta chains in a later analysis, and an independent cohort replicated the association. Upon later analysis, HLA-associated TCR beta chains proved more clonally expanded than other, equally common chains.

The V gene is TRBV7-2, the J gene TRBJ2-7; 7 nucleotides agree with TRBD2. Sequencing was performed on PBMCs. The receptor's source is a woman in her thirties or forties in good health and CMV-seronegative. CDR3 in amino acids: CASSLGSGRTYEQYF. CDR3 coding DNA: TGTGCCAGCAGCTTAGGTTCCGGGAGGACCTACGAGCAGTACTTC.